The 31 T cell receptor beta chains in this list originate from one sample, sequenced in a study of blood T cell repertoires in COVID-19. Repertoires were generated with immunoSEQ multiplex PCR, while TCRdb's copy carries only in-frame clones and drops some. Counted here are 95,000 to 120,000 clones, roughly 80% occurring once; the ten biggest clones make up around 8%. The material sequenced was peripheral blood. The receptors here all came from a woman aged 40 to 55 with acute or convalescent COVID-19.

This rearrangement joins TRBV7-2 to TRBJ2-5; 9 bases align to TRBD2. V dropped 1 base and J dropped 0; count of bases not matched to a gene: 12. The CDR3 contains 19 residues. Germline CDR1 is SGHTA and CDR2 is FQGNSA. This CDR3 reads CASSLVLWGAGGHQETQYF. CDR3 DNA: TGTGCCAGCAGCTTAGTACTATGGGGAGCGGGGGGCCACCAAGAGACCCAGTACTTC.

V usage is TRBV10-3 and J usage is TRBJ1-1; 8 nucleotides agree with TRBD1. The J segment lost 1 base and the V segment lost 6 bases, leaving 4 bases of the junction unmatched. CDR3 length: 14 amino acids. The germline CDR1 and CDR2 sequences are ENHRY and SYGVKD. The CDR3 loop is CAIRGTGPNTEAFF. The CDR3 DNA reads as TGTGCCATCAGGGGGACAGGACCGAACACTGAAGCTTTCTTT.

The V gene is TRBV6-5, the J gene TRBJ2-2, with TRBD1 as a possible D gene (6 bases). The germline gives CDR1 MNHEY, CDR2 SVGAGI. Trimming took 4 bases from V and 1 from J, leaving 7 bases between them. This CDR3 comprises 14 residues. The CDR3, as DNA: TGTGCCAGCAGTTGGACAGTGAACACCGGGGAGCTGTTTTTT. Residues: CASSWTVNTGELFF.

This clone is labeled as medium-sized. The chain combines TRBV5-1 with TRBJ2-2; D remains ambiguous. Germline V gene data show CDR1 as SGHRS and CDR2 as YFSETQ. CDR3 length: 12 residues. V lost 1 base and J 7 bases, leaving 5 bases between the germline ends. For the CDR3, the DNA is TGCGCCAGCAGCTTGTCCGGCGGGGAGCTGTTTTTT. This encodes CASSLSGGELFF.

The chain is built from TRBV5-6 and TRBJ1-4; D unresolved. Germline-derived CDR1 and CDR2 are SGHDT and YYEEEE. V was trimmed by 4 bases and J by 1 base, leaving 11 bases between them. The CDR3 spans 15 residues. In nucleotides, the CDR3 is TGTGCCAGCAGCCCGGGTGCCCGAACTAATGAAAAACTGTTTTTT. It yields the protein CASSPGARTNEKLFF.

V usage is TRBV15 and J usage is TRBJ2-1; TRBD2 might be the D (7 bases). Germline V lookup: CDR1 LNHNV, CDR2 YYDKDF (reference sequence). Trimming took 0 bases from V and 7 from J, leaving 19 bases between them. The CDR3 sequence is 17 residues long. CDR3 bases: TGTGCCACCAGCAGAGAATTGATTGGGGGGGCCTGGAATGAGCAGTTCTTC. Translated, it gives CATSRELIGGAWNEQFF.

The V gene is TRBV2, the J gene TRBJ1-1; D not certain. V dropped 6 bases and J dropped 0 bases, with 8 bases sitting between them. CDR3 size: 13 residues. Germline V lookup: CDR1 SNHLY, CDR2 FYNNEI. This CDR3 reads CASRTYMNTEAFF. The CDR3 DNA sequence: TGTGCCAGCAGGACATATATGAACACTGAAGCTTTCTTT.

The chain employs TRBV2 and TRBJ1-2, with D tentatively TRBD1 (5 bases). V shed 7 bases and J shed 4 bases, with 13 bases lying between them. This CDR3 has 13 residues. Germline values: CDR1 SNHLY, CDR2 FYNNEI. The CDR3 here is CASMGGTAYGYTF. The DNA for the CDR3 is TGTGCCAGCATGGGAGGGACGGCCTATGGCTACACCTTC.

This chain's CDR3 is CASSSAGLSTDTQYF. The CDR3 DNA follows: TGTGCCAGCAGTTCGGCAGGGTTGAGCACAGATACGCAGTATTTT. V gene TRBV9 combines with J gene TRBJ2-3, with D possibly being TRBD1 (5 bases). Trimming left V 5 bases short and J 0 bases short, with 13 bases between. This CDR3 has 15 residues. Germline CDR1 is SGDLS and CDR2 is YYNGEE.

The V and J genes are TRBV5-1 and TRBJ1-6, with a possible D match to TRBD1 (6 bases). The germline CDR1 and CDR2 sequences are SGHRS and YFSETQ. The CDR3 length is 14 residues. V lost 2 bases to trimming and J lost 10 bases, with 13 bases between them. For the CDR3, the DNA is TGCGCCAGCAGCTTACAGGGAAACCGATCACCCCTCCACTTT. Encoded protein: CASSLQGNRSPLHF. Using reference TRBV5-1 and TRBJ1-6 for the parts outside the CDR3, the full variable domain is KAGVTQTPRYLIKTRGQQVTLSCSPISGHRSVSWYQQTPGQGLQFLFEYFSETQRNKGNFPGRFSGRQFSNSRSEMNVSTLELGDSALYLCASSLQGNRSPLHFGNGTRLTVT.

This chain connects TRBV30 to TRBJ2-5; TRBD1 aligns across 8 bases. The CDR3 is made up of 17 amino acids. V was pared by 1 base and J by 4 bases, with 14 bases of the junction left unmatched. Germline values: CDR1 GTSNPN, CDR2 SVGIG (reference sequence). The CDR3, as DNA: TGTGCCTGGAGTGAGAAACCAATCACAGGGGGACTAGAGACCCAGTACTTC. Protein sequence: CAWSEKPITGGLETQYF.

There are a few counts of this clone. The chain has TRBV30 and TRBJ2-5, with no clear D. V was trimmed by 2 bases and J by 0 bases, leaving 10 bases between them. The CDR3 is 14 residues long. CDR1 is GTSNPN and CDR2 is SVGIG in the germline V gene (reference sequence). CDR3 protein: CAWSLNSYQETQYF. As DNA, the CDR3 is TGTGCCTGGAGTCTGAACTCGTACCAAGAGACCCAGTACTTC.

V gene TRBV12-3 or TRBV12-4 combines with J gene TRBJ1-4, with a tentative D call TRBD1 (6 bases). Trimming took 6 bases from V and 8 from J, leaving 13 bases between them. The CDR3 runs 13 residues. The CDR3 bases are TGTGCCAGCAGCACGGCTGGGGGCGAAAAACTGTTTTTT. Translation gives CASSTAGGEKLFF.

The rearrangement uses TRBV5-6 and TRBJ1-4, with TRBD1 matching 8 bases. The germline CDR1 and CDR2 sequences are SGHDT and YYEEEE. V shed 4 bases, J shed 7 bases, and the junction held 6 bases outside the gene matches. This CDR3 is built from 14 residues. The CDR3 region has the DNA TGTGCCAGCAGCCTGAAGGGGACAGGTGAAAAACTGTTTTTT. Translation gives CASSLKGTGEKLFF.

This chain uses TRBV6-1 with TRBJ2-7; tentatively, D is TRBD2 (7 bases). Germline loops: CDR1 MNHNS, CDR2 SASEGT. The CDR3 length is 16 residues. The V gene lost 2 bases and the J gene lost 0 bases, with 14 bases spanning the gap. CDR3 nucleotide sequence: TGTGCCAGCAGTGAATTTCGGGGGGCTAACTCCTACGAGCAGTACTTC. Translated, it gives CASSEFRGANSYEQYF.

The rearrangement uses TRBV7-9 and TRBJ1-2; possible D gene TRBD1, 6 bases. The CDR3 sequence is 12 residues long. Trimming shortened V by 4 bases and J by 10 bases, and 13 bases separated the two germline ends. Germline V gene sequence: CDR1 SEHNR, CDR2 FQNEAQ (reference sequence). CDR3 bases: TGTGCCAGCAGCTCACGACAGGAAGCCTACACCTTC. It codes for CASSSRQEAYTF.

The chain is built from TRBV4-3 and TRBJ1-2, with D possibly matching TRBD1 (6 bases). The CDR3 is 14 amino acids. From germline, CDR1 is LGHNA and CDR2 YSLEER. The V end was cut by 0 bases, the J end by 7 bases, with 12 bases between. The CDR3 spells CASSQEWQGFGYTF. CDR3 DNA: TGCGCCAGCAGCCAAGAGTGGCAGGGGTTTGGCTACACCTTC.

J is TRBJ1-1 and V is TRBV9; tentatively, D is TRBD1 (5 bases). V dropped 1 base and J dropped 4 bases, with 11 bases sitting between them. Germline V gene sequence: CDR1 SGDLS, CDR2 YYNGEE. The length of the CDR3 is 14 residues. The CDR3, as DNA: TGTGCCAGCAGCGTAAAGGGGCAGGGCACTGAAGCTTTCTTT. It specifies CASSVKGQGTEAFF.

The gene calls are TRBV30 and TRBJ1-2, with D possibly matching TRBD1 (6 bases). This CDR3 contains 12 residues. Germline assignment: CDR1 GTSNPN and CDR2 SVGIG (reference sequence). The V end was cut by 5 bases, the J end by 8 bases, with 15 bases between. In DNA form, the CDR3 reads TGTGCCTGGTACAGGGCCGTGAGGGGCTACACCTTC. This gives the protein CAWYRAVRGYTF.

In this sample, this clone turned up many times. The chain carries TRBV7-2 and TRBJ1-1, with 9 nucleotides matching TRBD1. Germline trimming cut 5 bases from V and 9 bases from J; bases unmatched to any gene: 7. The germline V gene encodes CDR1 SGHTA and CDR2 FQGNSA. The CDR3 is 13 amino acids. This CDR3 is CASSPNRGLKAFF. The CDR3 coding sequence is TGTGCCAGCAGCCCGAACAGGGGGCTTAAAGCTTTCTTT. Drawing the rest from reference TRBV7-2 and TRBJ1-1, the complete variable domain is GAGVSQSPSNKVTEKGKDVELRCDPISGHTALYWYRQSLGQGLEFLIYFQGNSAPDKSGLPSDRFSAERTGGSVSTLTIQRTQQEDSAVYLCASSPNRGLKAFFGQGTRLTVV.

This clone has just one count. This sequence joins TRBV19 and TRBJ2-7; D gene uncertain. V lost 3 bases to trimming and J lost 8 bases, with 17 bases between them. This CDR3 is 14 amino acids long. Germline V gives CDR1 LNHDA, CDR2 SQIVND (reference sequence). The CDR3 loop is CASSIFNSEAKQYF. As DNA, the CDR3 is TGTGCCAGTAGTATTTTTAATAGTGAGGCGAAGCAGTACTTC. Based on the CDR3 plus reference TRBV19 and TRBJ2-7, the full variable domain is DGGITQSPKYLFRKEGQNVTLSCEQNLNHDAMYWYRQDPGQGLRLIYYSQIVNDFQKGDIAEGYSVSREKKESFPLTVTSAQKNPTAFYLCASSIFNSEAKQYFGPGTRLTVT.

The chain is built from TRBV18 and TRBJ1-5, with D possibly TRBD1 on 6 matching bases. CDR1 is KGHSH, CDR2 LQKENI, per germline. The CDR3 contains 16 residues. Between the trimmed V and J ends, which lost 3 bases and 7 bases, there was a span of 19 bases. Here the CDR3 reads CASSPTGGGAGQPQHF. The DNA for the CDR3 is TGTGCCAGCTCACCCACGGGGGGGGGCGCAGGACAGCCCCAGCATTTT.

The rearrangement links TRBV4-2 to TRBJ2-7; possible D gene TRBD2, 6 bases. V dropped 4 bases and J dropped 0 bases, with 10 bases sitting between them. The CDR3 totals 14 residues. Per germline, CDR1 LGHNA and CDR2 YNFKEQ. In nucleotides, the CDR3 is TGTGCCAGCAGCCGGGACTTCGACTCCTACGAGCAGTACTTC. It translates to CASSRDFDSYEQYF.

The chain employs TRBV20-1 and TRBJ1-5, with TRBD1 as a possible D gene (6 bases). Germline-derived CDR1 and CDR2 are DFQATT and SNEGSKA (reference sequence). Trimming stripped 3 bases from V and 7 bases from J, with 10 bases between. The CDR3 is 12 amino acids. The CDR3 loop is CSASRGTQPQHF. The CDR3 DNA follows: TGCAGTGCTAGTAGGGGGACCCAGCCCCAGCATTTT.

This chain joins TRBV9 and TRBJ1-2; D might be TRBD1 (5 bases). Per germline, CDR1 SGDLS and CDR2 YYNGEE. Between the trimmed V and J ends, which lost 1 base and 7 bases, there was a span of 14 bases. CDR3 length equals 14 residues. CDR3 nucleotides: TGTGCCAGCAGCGTAAGCCAGGGAAAGGGTGGCTACACCTTC. Residues: CASSVSQGKGGYTF.

This chain uses TRBV10-3 with TRBJ1-1; D gene unclear. V lost 5 bases and J lost 3, with 16 bases in between. The CDR3 runs to 15 residues. Germline CDR1 is ENHRY and CDR2 is SYGVKD. The CDR3 loop reads CAISRRPEEYTEAFF. CDR3 bases: TGTGCCATCAGTAGGCGCCCTGAGGAGTACACTGAAGCTTTCTTT.

The chain couples TRBV4-3 to TRBJ1-4; D possibly corresponds to TRBD1 (6 bases). V dropped 2 bases and J dropped 8 bases, with 21 bases sitting between them. The CDR3 has 17 amino acids. From germline, CDR1 is LGHNA and CDR2 YSLEER. The DNA of the CDR3 is TGCGCCAGCAGCCAACTCGGGACATTGGGGAAACGAGAAAAACTGTTTTTT. Translated, it gives CASSQLGTLGKREKLFF.

The chain links TRBV2 to TRBJ2-7; TRBD1 aligns across 7 bases. J lost 3 bases, V lost 5 bases, and 10 bases had no gene match. The V gene's germline CDR1 is SNHLY and CDR2 FYNNEI. This CDR3 has 15 amino acids. The CDR3 here is CASSTGVSFRYEQYF. The CDR3 bases are TGTGCCAGCAGTACAGGGGTAAGCTTCCGCTACGAGCAGTACTTC.

V and J are TRBV6-5 and TRBJ1-6, with D maybe TRBD1 (6 bases). Germline assignment: CDR1 MNHEY and CDR2 SVGAGI. Trimming took 6 bases from V and 5 from J, leaving 14 bases between them. The CDR3 runs to 15 residues. The CDR3 region has the DNA TGTGCCAGCAGGGACGGACAGTCTAATAATTCACCCCTCCACTTT. Encoded protein: CASRDGQSNNSPLHF.

The chain recombines TRBV5-4 with TRBJ1-1; D is ambiguous. Germline V gene lookup returns CDR1 SGHNT and CDR2 YYREEE (reference sequence). The V end was cut by 0 bases, the J end by 2 bases, with 8 bases between. The CDR3 is 14 amino acids. The CDR3 DNA reads as TGTGCCAGCAGCTTGGGGCCGACAAACACTGAAGCTTTCTTT. Its protein is CASSLGPTNTEAFF.

This chain joins TRBV5-4 and TRBJ2-1, with D maybe TRBD2 (5 bases). CDR1 and CDR2 from the germline V gene are SGHNT and YYREEE (reference sequence). The V end lost 4 bases, the J end lost 15 bases, and 17 bases lay between the germline ends. The CDR3 is 12 residues long. CDR3 bases: TGTGCCAGCAGCCAAGACCCCGGACTCCCGTTCTTC. The encoded protein is CASSQDPGLPFF.